A single sample gave rise to the 9 T cell receptor beta chains below, sequenced in a study of T-cell memory formation after mild COVID-19. TCRdb recomputed calls from the 5' RACE reads with MiXCR, one row per CDR3 protein. The repertoire holds about 110,000 distinct CDR3 sequences, with about 15% as singletons. Sequencing was carried out using PBMCs or a T cell subset sorted from them (not recorded which). These receptors all stem from a man aged 18 to 35 who had mild COVID-19 (a few samples of this study predate the infection). Cell type and time point are not known.

Many counts were recorded for this clonotype. V is TRBV4-3 and J is TRBJ1-2; no clear D gene. Germline assignment: CDR1 LGHNA and CDR2 YSLEER. The CDR3 is made up of 18 amino acids. Trimming took off 1 base at V and 3 bases at J, with 21 bases between the two ends. In DNA, the CDR3 is TGCGCCAGCAGCCAAGGACGAGGGCAGGCGCTCAATTACTATGGCTACACCTTC. Amino acid sequence: CASSQGRGQALNYYGYTF.

The rearrangement links TRBV6-6 to TRBJ1-2; 7 bases match TRBD1. This CDR3 comprises 16 residues. J lost 4 bases, V lost 0 bases, and 8 bases had no gene match. Per the germline V gene, CDR1 is MNHNY and CDR2 is SVGAGI (reference sequence). The CDR3 protein is CASSYSWDSGTYGYTF. CDR3 coding DNA: TGTGCCAGCAGTTACTCGTGGGACAGTGGGACCTATGGCTACACCTTC.

This clonotype was detected only a few times. The chain links TRBV7-2 to TRBJ1-4; 7 bases agree with TRBD1. V dropped 5 bases and J dropped 4; count of bases not matched to a gene: 10. The CDR3 totals 16 residues. CDR1 SGHTA and CDR2 FQGNSA come from the germline V gene. CDR3: CASSLQGGGLNEKLFF. The CDR3 bases are TGTGCCAGCAGCCTCCAGGGGGGCGGCCTTAATGAAAAACTGTTTTTT. The full variable domain, completed using reference TRBV7-2 and TRBJ1-4, is GAGVSQSPSNKVTEKGKDVELRCDPISGHTALYWYRQSLGQGLEFLIYFQGNSAPDKSGLPSDRFSAERTGGSVSTLTIQRTQQEDSAVYLCASSLQGGGLNEKLFFGSGTQLSVL.

The chain recombines TRBV20-1 with TRBJ2-2; D may match TRBD1 or TRBD2 (5 bases each). CDR3 length: 13 residues. The germline V and J ends were trimmed by 2 bases and 6 bases, with 10 bases remaining between them. Germline CDR1 is DFQATT and CDR2 is SNEGSKA (reference sequence). The CDR3 protein is CSARKRDAGELFF. The CDR3 region has the DNA TGCAGTGCTAGAAAAAGGGACGCCGGGGAGCTGTTTTTT.

The rearrangement uses TRBV11-2 and TRBJ1-1; D ambiguous. CDR3 length: 15 amino acids. Per germline, CDR1 SGHAT and CDR2 FQNNGV. V lost 5 bases, J lost 1 base, and 14 bases lay in between. The CDR3 DNA sequence: TGTGCCAGCAGCCCCGGTCGGACGGGGAACACTGAAGCTTTCTTT. Amino acids: CASSPGRTGNTEAFF.

This clonotype was seen a handful of times. The chain carries TRBV6-2 or TRBV6-3 and TRBJ2-4; unclear D gene. Looked up from germline, CDR1 is MNHEY and CDR2 is SVGEGT. V shed 0 bases and J shed 1 base, with 16 bases lying between them. This CDR3 has 18 amino acids. The CDR3 DNA sequence: TGTGCCAGCAGTTACTCGATCGTCAGCCTCGGGGCCAAAAACATTCAGTACTTC. Translation gives CASSYSIVSLGAKNIQYF.

The chain has TRBV27 and TRBJ2-3; 7 nucleotides line up with TRBD1. Trimming took 3 bases from V and 2 from J; bases not matched to a gene: 5. This CDR3 is built from 15 residues. CDR1 MNHEY and CDR2 SMNVEV come from the germline V gene (reference sequence). CDR3 bases: TGTGCCAGCAGTTTGGTACAGGGGTACACAGATACGCAGTATTTT. Translated: CASSLVQGYTDTQYF.

This clonotype occurred a few times. The chain has TRBV4-1 and TRBJ1-6; D is perhaps TRBD1 (6 bases). CDR3 length equals 18 residues. Trimming cost V 3 bases and J 0 bases, with 15 bases left between them. Germline loops: CDR1 MGHRA, CDR2 YSYEKL. The DNA of the CDR3 is TGCGCCAGCAGCCACCCTTGGACAGCGAGCTCCTATAATTCACCCCTCCACTTT. This sequence encodes CASSHPWTASSYNSPLHF.

This rearrangement joins TRBV7-6 to TRBJ2-7; D assignment may be TRBD1 or TRBD2 (5 bases each). The CDR3 extends over 15 amino acids. Trimming left V 0 bases short and J 0 bases short, with 9 bases between. The V gene's germline CDR1 is SGHVS and CDR2 FNYEAQ. Here the CDR3 DNA reads TGTGCCAGCAGCTTAGCGGGGACCCTCTCCTACGAGCAGTACTTC. It yields the protein CASSLAGTLSYEQYF.